Only a few counts were recorded for the clone carrying this TCR beta chain. Its target is unknown. Sequencing templates came from extracted RNA that was reverse transcribed into cDNA. Clones were read by immunoSEQ multiplex PCR, and TCRdb kept only the in-frame ones, dropping some. Here the sample spans 140,000 to 150,000 clones, 45% to 65% being singletons. Stated treatment: oral pan-JAK inhibitor, 5-10 mg twice daily. The sample is drawn from a study of CD8+ T cells in alopecia areata. Across the study: The study gave treated patients oral tofacitinib at 5 to 10 mg twice daily. Patients in the study were on tofacitinib for 6 to 18 months, then off it for 6 months.

The ends were cut back, 0 bases at V and 0 bases at J, with 13 bases in the middle. Germline values: CDR1 SGHKS, CDR2 YYEKEE (reference sequence). CDR3 length: 16 amino acids. Study-wide results and limits: Alopecia totalis/universalis scalp especially showed more expanded CD8+ clones than normal scalp. Scalp samples also yield sequences from resident alphabeta T cells of normal skin.

The gene calls are TRBV5-5 and TRBJ2-7; TRBD1 might be the D (6 bases). The TCR was taken from a human donor with alopecia areata. Sequencing was performed on CD8+ T cells sorted from blood, taken at week 4, from a patient treated with tofacitinib. The CDR3 here is CASSLAPGDPSYEQYF. CDR3 sequence (DNA): TGTGCCAGCAGCTTGGCCCCAGGGGATCCCTCCTACGAGCAGTACTTC.